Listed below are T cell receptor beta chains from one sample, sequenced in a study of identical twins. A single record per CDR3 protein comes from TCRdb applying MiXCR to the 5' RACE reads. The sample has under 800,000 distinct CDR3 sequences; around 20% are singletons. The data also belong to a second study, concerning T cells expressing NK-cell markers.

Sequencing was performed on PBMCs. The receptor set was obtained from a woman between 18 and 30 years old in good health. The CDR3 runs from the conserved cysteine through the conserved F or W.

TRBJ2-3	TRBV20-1	CSATRTSGSTDTQYF
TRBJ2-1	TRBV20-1	CSARRQSNEQFF
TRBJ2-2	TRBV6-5	CASSYTARGEAGELFF
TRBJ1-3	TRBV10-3	CAISSGVGNTIYF
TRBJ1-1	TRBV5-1	CASSLGYLNTEAFF
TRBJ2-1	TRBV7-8	CASSSHTGTGVSRSYNEQFF
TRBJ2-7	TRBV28	CASSPRTGVGEQYF
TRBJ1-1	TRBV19	CASSIVPFVTEAFF
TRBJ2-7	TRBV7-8	CASSRRQGSGEQYF
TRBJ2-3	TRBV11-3	CASSLEGWGAWTDTQYF
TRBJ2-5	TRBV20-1	CSARDPGGLEEETQYF
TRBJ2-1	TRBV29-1	CSVLAGSSYNEQFF
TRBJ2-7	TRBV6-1	CASSERRTVVDEQYF
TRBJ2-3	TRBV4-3	CASSQTGGGPTDTQYF
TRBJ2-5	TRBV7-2	CASSLALAGGKTQYF
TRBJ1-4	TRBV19	CASRRTGQGATNEKLFF
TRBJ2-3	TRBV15	CATSRGRASTDTQYF
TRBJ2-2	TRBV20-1	CSASRRIYGELFF
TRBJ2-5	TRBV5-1	CASSVGDYDLETQYF
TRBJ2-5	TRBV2	CATIQTLQETQYF
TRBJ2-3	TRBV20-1	CSAIAGGSNTQYF
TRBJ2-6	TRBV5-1	CASGPSGSGANVLTF
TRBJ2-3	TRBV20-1	CSARPPRLAGGREDTQYF
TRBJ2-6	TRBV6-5	CASSYRGPGANVLTF
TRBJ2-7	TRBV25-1	CASSGGLAGGNEQYF
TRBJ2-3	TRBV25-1	CASSATTGGDTQYF
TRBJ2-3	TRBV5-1	CASSLDLRLAADTQYF
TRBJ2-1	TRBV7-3	CASSLGGTGGDEQFF
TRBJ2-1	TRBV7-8	CASSLSGTSMNEQFF
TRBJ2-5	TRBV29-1	CSVRQAQETQYF
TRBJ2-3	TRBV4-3	CASSQGASSTDTQYF
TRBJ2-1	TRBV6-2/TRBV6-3	CASGGTGGNNEQFF
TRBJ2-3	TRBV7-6	CASSSSGGFTDTQYF
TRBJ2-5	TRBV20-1	CNAFLLAGVREETQYF
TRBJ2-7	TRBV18	CASSQSGSYEQYF
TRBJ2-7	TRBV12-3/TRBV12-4	CASNPTGLRSEQYF
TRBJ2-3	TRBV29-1	CSVEAGPDTQYF